One sample yielded the 24 T cell receptor beta chains listed below, sequenced in a study of cytomegalovirus exposure and HLA in healthy donors. The PCR ran on 60 Vbeta and 13 Jbeta primers. The method was immunoSEQ multiplex PCR; TCRdb's version includes in-frame clones alone and lacks a portion of them. The repertoire holds under 200,000 clones, with roughly 80% as singletons. The specimen sequenced was PBMCs. The receptors here all came from a man aged 30-40 years in good health and CMV-seronegative.

The chain carries TRBV10-3 and TRBJ1-4; 7 nucleotides align to TRBD1. CDR3 size: 15 residues. The V gene end was trimmed by 0 bases and the J gene end by 5 bases; junction bases not matched to a gene: 3. CDR1 is ENHRY and CDR2 is SYGVKD in the germline V gene. The CDR3 region is CAISESDRWNEKLFF. The CDR3 DNA is TGTGCCATCAGTGAGTCGGACAGGTGGAATGAAAAACTGTTTTTT.

The chain joins TRBV19 to TRBJ1-1, with 7 bases matching TRBD1. With V trimmed by 7 bases and J by 2 bases, 7 bases remained unmatched. Germline V gives CDR1 LNHDA, CDR2 SQIVND (reference sequence). The CDR3 sequence is 14 residues long. The CDR3 protein is CASTPRDRNTEAFF. Here the CDR3 DNA reads TGTGCCAGTACCCCCAGGGACAGAAACACTGAAGCTTTCTTT.

This chain joins TRBV6-6 and TRBJ1-3; 8 nucleotides align to TRBD1. V gave up 11 bases and J gave up 0 bases; unmatched junction bases: 9. From germline, CDR1 is MNHNY and CDR2 SVGAGI (reference sequence). The CDR3 spans 15 residues. CDR3 nucleotides: TGTGCCGTTGGACAGGGTTCGAGCTCTGGAAACACCATATATTTT. This translates into CAVGQGSSSGNTIYF.

In its sample, this clone was seen a few times. The chain joins TRBV4-3 to TRBJ2-3; 9 bases agree with TRBD1. V gave up 1 base and J gave up 5 bases; unmatched junction bases: 7. The CDR3 spans 16 residues. CDR1 is LGHNA, CDR2 YSLEER, per germline. The DNA for the CDR3 is TGCGCCAGCAGCCAAGGGACAGGGGTCTCGCGAGATACGCAGTATTTT. Its protein product is CASSQGTGVSRDTQYF.

The V and J genes are TRBV7-9 and TRBJ1-1; 7 bases agree with TRBD1. The CDR3 is 13 residues long. Germline values: CDR1 SEHNR, CDR2 FQNEAQ (reference sequence). V gave up 1 base and J gave up 8 bases; unmatched junction bases: 4. CDR3 sequence: CASSLGSDREAFF. CDR3 nucleotide sequence: TGTGCCAGCAGCTTAGGATCGGACAGGGAAGCTTTCTTT. The full variable domain, with the rest looked up from reference TRBV7-9 and TRBJ1-1, is DTGVSQNPRHKITKRGQNVTFRCDPISEHNRLYWYRQTLGQGPEFLTYFQNEAQLEKSRLLSDRFSAERPKGSFSTLEIQRTEQGDSAMYLCASSLGSDREAFFGQGTRLTVV.

In this sample, this clone turned up a few times. The genes are TRBV5-4 and TRBJ1-2; D possibly corresponds to TRBD1 (6 bases). The CDR3 has 15 amino acids. CDR1 is SGHNT, CDR2 YYREEE, per germline (reference sequence). V lost 7 bases and J lost 4, with 20 bases in between. CDR3 DNA sequence: TGTGCCAGCTCGAAGGGGGGGAGAGGACTCTATGGCTACACCTTC. Protein: CASSKGGRGLYGYTF.

This chain joins TRBV27 and TRBJ1-4; 9 nucleotides agree with TRBD1. The length of the CDR3 is 15 residues. Trimming at V came to 1 base and at J to 7 bases, leaving 4 bases not matched to a gene. The germline V gene encodes CDR1 MNHEY and CDR2 SMNVEV (reference sequence). The CDR3 sequence: CASSLLGTGIEKLFF. Written as DNA, the CDR3 is TGTGCCAGCAGTTTATTGGGGACAGGGATTGAAAAACTGTTTTTT.

The chain carries TRBV19 and TRBJ2-1; 9 nucleotides line up with TRBD2. This CDR3 region has 16 residues. Germline V lookup: CDR1 LNHDA, CDR2 SQIVND (reference sequence). The junction had 7 bases not matched to a gene; V was cut back by 0 bases and J by 7 bases. The CDR3 nucleotides read TGTGCCAGTAGTATAGAGGGCCTAGCGGGGTATAATGAGCAGTTCTTC. Protein product: CASSIEGLAGYNEQFF.

The chain employs TRBV7-9 and TRBJ2-7; no reliable D call. Trimming pared 5 bases from V and 0 bases from J, leaving 5 bases between. The CDR3 is 12 amino acids. Germline assignment: CDR1 SEHNR and CDR2 FQNEAQ (reference sequence). Here the CDR3 reads CASSPGSYEQYF. DNA of the CDR3: TGTGCCAGCAGCCCCGGCTCCTACGAGCAGTACTTC.

The chain carries TRBV5-8 and TRBJ1-6, with D unresolved. Germline V gene data show CDR1 as SGHTS and CDR2 as YDEGEE. The V and J ends lost 0 bases and 0 bases respectively, with 7 bases between them. The CDR3 extends over 16 amino acids. DNA of the CDR3: TGTGCCAGCAGCTTGGGGAGGAGCTCCTATAATTCACCCCTCCACTTT. It codes for CASSLGRSSYNSPLHF.

The chain uses TRBV10-2 and TRBJ1-5; D ambiguous. CDR3 length: 15 residues. Germline CDR1 WSHSY, CDR2 SAAADI. V lost 0 bases to trimming and J lost 4 bases, with 10 bases between them. This CDR3 reads CASSESKSLNQPQHF. The CDR3 DNA sequence: TGCGCCAGCAGTGAGTCCAAGAGTTTAAATCAGCCCCAGCATTTT.

This clone was detected only a few times. The chain couples TRBV15 to TRBJ1-2, with 7 bases identical to TRBD1. V trimming: 0 bases; J trimming: 8 bases; junction bases outside the gene matches: 12. Germline CDR1 is LNHNV and CDR2 is YYDKDF (reference sequence). This CDR3 has 16 amino acids. This CDR3 reads CATSREIVRGGGGYTF. The CDR3 DNA reads as TGTGCCACCAGCAGAGAGATCGTACGAGGGGGCGGAGGCTACACCTTC.

This chain joins TRBV27 and TRBJ1-2, with TRBD1 as a possible D gene (5 bases). The germline V gene has CDR1 MNHEY and CDR2 SMNVEV (reference sequence). With 3 bases removed from V and 7 bases from J, the gap between germline ends came to 15 bases. This CDR3 spans 14 amino acids. The CDR3 bases are TGTGCCAGCAGTTTTGGAAGACTTCAGGGTGGCTACACCTTC. As protein: CASSFGRLQGGYTF.

This chain connects TRBV9 to TRBJ2-3; 7 bases agree with TRBD2. Germline assignment: CDR1 SGDLS and CDR2 YYNGEE. Trimming at V came to 5 bases and at J to 0 bases, leaving 12 bases not matched to a gene. The CDR3 is 17 amino acids. The CDR3 protein is CASSPPSSGPSTDTQYF. Written as DNA, the CDR3 is TGTGCCAGCAGTCCTCCGAGTAGCGGGCCTAGCACAGATACGCAGTATTTT.

This chain connects TRBV13 to TRBJ2-2; 7 bases map to TRBD1. Germline lookup yields CDR1 PRHDT and CDR2 FYEKMQ (reference sequence). With 0 bases clipped from V and 7 bases from J, the junction kept 8 bases outside the gene matches. The CDR3 covers 16 residues. CDR3 loop: CASSLGSWTGIGELFF. The CDR3 DNA reads TGTGCCAGCAGCTTAGGCTCCTGGACAGGTATCGGGGAGCTGTTTTTT.

The chain combines TRBV27 with TRBJ1-2; tentatively, D is TRBD1 (6 bases). With 1 base removed from V and 0 bases from J, the gap between germline ends came to 9 bases. This CDR3 spans 15 amino acids. CDR1 and CDR2 from the germline V gene are MNHEY and SMNVEV (reference sequence). The CDR3 protein is CASSLYWTANYGYTF. Here the CDR3 DNA reads TGTGCCAGCAGTTTATATTGGACAGCTAACTATGGCTACACCTTC.

This clone was counted only a few times. The V gene is TRBV19, the J gene TRBJ1-1, with D unresolved. The ends were cut back, 10 bases at V and 8 bases at J, with 17 bases in the middle. Germline V gene sequence: CDR1 LNHDA, CDR2 SQIVND (reference sequence). The CDR3 spans 12 residues. In DNA form, the CDR3 reads TGTGCCACCAGGAGGACCGGGGAAGAAGCTTTCTTT. Amino acid sequence: CATRRTGEEAFF.

This clone was counted a few times. J is TRBJ2-5 and V is TRBV5-4; 7 bases line up with TRBD1. The J segment lost 4 bases and the V segment lost 1 base, leaving 10 bases of the junction unmatched. The CDR3 sequence is 16 residues long. Germline CDR1 reads SGHNT; CDR2 reads YYREEE (reference sequence). CDR3 coding DNA: TGTGCCAGCAGCTTGACAGGGGTGTTAGGAGGAGAGACCCAGTACTTC. This codes for CASSLTGVLGGETQYF.

This clone was detected once. This chain uses TRBV27 with TRBJ2-7; possible D gene TRBD1, 6 bases. CDR1 is MNHEY, CDR2 SMNVEV, per germline (reference sequence). Trimming shortened V by 2 bases and J by 4 bases, and 18 bases separated the two germline ends. The CDR3 extends over 16 amino acids. CDR3 residues: CASSLLPAGEKYEQYF. CDR3 DNA sequence: TGTGCCAGCAGTTTACTTCCGGCAGGGGAAAAATACGAGCAGTACTTC.

The chain links TRBV28 to TRBJ2-7, with D possibly being TRBD2 (5 bases). Germline CDR1 reads MDHEN; CDR2 reads SYDVKM. This CDR3 contains 13 residues. Trimming cost V 5 bases and J 3 bases, with 11 bases left between them. CDR3 in amino acids: CASSGQRFYEQYF. DNA for the CDR3: TGTGCCAGCAGTGGGCAGCGGTTCTACGAGCAGTACTTC.

The chain combines TRBV7-3 with TRBJ2-5, with a possible D match to TRBD2 (6 bases). The V and J ends lost 2 bases and 5 bases respectively, with 12 bases between them. This CDR3 spans 14 amino acids. Germline V gene data show CDR1 as SGHTA and CDR2 as FQGTGA. CDR3 bases: TGTGCCAGCAGCTTAGTCGGGACTGGGGAGACCCAGTACTTC. It yields the protein CASSLVGTGETQYF. The full variable domain, in which reference TRBV7-3 and TRBJ2-5 provide the parts outside the CDR3, is GAGVSQTPSNKVTEKGKYVELRCDPISGHTALYWYRQSLGQGPEFLIYFQGTGAADDSGLPNDRFFAVRPEGSVSTLKIQRTERGDSAVYLCASSLVGTGETQYFGPGTRLLVL.

A single count supports this clone. The genes are TRBV6-4 and TRBJ1-2; no definite D call. The germline V gene has CDR1 MRHNA and CDR2 SNTAGT. This CDR3 has 15 amino acids. Trimming took off 0 bases at V and 3 bases at J, with 11 bases between the two ends. The CDR3 nucleotides read TGTGCCAGCAGTGACTCGGCGGCTGACTACTATGGCTACACCTTC. This gives the protein CASSDSAADYYGYTF.

V is TRBV9 and J is TRBJ2-2, with 8 bases aligning to TRBD1. V was clipped by 4 bases and J by 5 bases; unmatched bases: 7. The CDR3 consists of 15 residues. Germline V gives CDR1 SGDLS, CDR2 YYNGEE. CDR3 region: CASSYRTGLTGELFF. Written as DNA, the CDR3 is TGTGCCAGCAGCTATCGGACAGGGCTGACCGGGGAGCTGTTTTTT. Together with reference TRBV9 and TRBJ2-2, the CDR3 gives the full variable domain: DSGVTQTPKHLITATGQRVTLRCSPRSGDLSVYWYQQSLDQGLQFLIQYYNGEERAKGNILERFSAQQFPDLHSELNLSSLELGDSALYFCASSYRTGLTGELFFGEGSRLTVL.

This sequence joins TRBV7-9 and TRBJ1-3; tentative D call: TRBD1 (6 bases). Per germline, CDR1 SEHNR and CDR2 FQNEAQ (reference sequence). Trimming cost V 4 bases and J 2 bases, with 15 bases left between them. This CDR3 is built from 16 residues. CDR3 in amino acids: CASSSRGFGAGNTIYF. The CDR3 DNA is TGTGCCAGCAGCTCCAGGGGCTTTGGGGCTGGAAACACCATATATTTT.